Listed here is a single TCR beta chain. The entry originates in a study of blood T cell repertoires in COVID-19. Overall study: In each case, the material was cDNA or gDNA derived from T cells, B-cell-depleted T cells, or PBMCs.

Sequencing was performed with immunoSEQ multiplex PCR; in TCRdb, only in-frame clones are kept and a portion is missing. The sample carries 61,000 or so clones, approximately 79% recorded once. Losses at the gene ends were 2 bases for V and 5 bases for J; bases not matched to a gene: 7. Germline loops: CDR1 KGHSH, CDR2 LQKENI. The CDR3 loop spans 15 amino acids. The material sequenced was peripheral blood. The source of this sequence is an older woman with acute or convalescent COVID-19. V gene TRBV18 combines with J gene TRBJ2-7; TRBD1 matches at 9 bases. The CDR3: CASSPGTGKIDEQYF. Written as DNA, the CDR3 is TGTGCCAGCTCACCAGGGACAGGGAAAATCGACGAGCAGTACTTC. The full variable domain, rest sourced from reference TRBV18 and TRBJ2-7, is NAGVMQNPRHLVRRRGQEARLRCSPMKGHSHVYWYRQLPEEGLKFMVYLQKENIIDESGMPKERFSAEFPKEGPSILRIQQVVRGDSAAYFCASSPGTGKIDEQYFGPGTRLTVT.